Below are 23 T cell receptor beta chains sequenced from a single sample in a study of OX40 agonist ivuxolimab in advanced cancers. TCRdb's table, derived via immunoSEQ multiplex PCR, lists solely in-frame clones and lacks some. The profile shows roughly 80,000 clones, over 85% of them singletons. Sequences were derived from CD4+ or CD8+ T cells sorted from blood, sampled in a trial of the OX40 agonist ivuxolimab. These receptors all stem from an adult with an advanced solid tumor such as melanoma, head and neck, liver or kidney cancer.

The CDR3 bases are TGTGCCAGTAGTATCAGGAGAGGAGCGGGAGGCTATGGCTACACCTTC. Protein product: CASSIRRGAGGYGYTF. The chain joins TRBV19 to TRBJ1-2, with D hard to call. V dropped 3 bases and J dropped 4 bases, with 18 bases sitting between them. CDR3 length: 16 residues. Germline CDR1 LNHDA, CDR2 SQIVND (reference sequence). Full variable domain (rest looked up from reference TRBV19 and TRBJ1-2): DGGITQSPKYLFRKEGQNVTLSCEQNLNHDAMYWYRQDPGQGLRLIYYSQIVNDFQKGDIAEGYSVSREKKESFPLTVTSAQKNPTAFYLCASSIRRGAGGYGYTFGSGTRLTVV.

The chain links TRBV10-3 to TRBJ1-6; a possible D gene is TRBD1 (5 bases). V was clipped by 6 bases and J by 8 bases, with 11 bases between them. CDR1 and CDR2 from the germline V gene are ENHRY and SYGVKD. The CDR3 covers 13 residues. The DNA of the CDR3 is TGTGCCATCAGAGGGGACCGGGATTCACCCCTCCACTTT. The encoded protein is CAIRGDRDSPLHF.

The V call is TRBV30, the J call TRBJ1-6; D ambiguous. V was clipped by 7 bases and J by 7 bases, with 17 bases between them. This CDR3 is built from 14 residues. The germline V gene has CDR1 GTSNPN and CDR2 SVGIG (reference sequence). CDR3 nucleotide sequence: TGTGCCTCCACCAGAGGCCATGAAAATTCACCCCTCCACTTT. Its protein product is CASTRGHENSPLHF. The entire variable domain, with the rest obtained from reference TRBV30 and TRBJ1-6, is as follows: SQTIHQWPATLVQPVGSPLSLECTVEGTSNPNLYWYRQAAGRGLQLLFYSVGIGQISSEVPQNLSASRPQDRQFILSSKKLLLSDSGFYLCASTRGHENSPLHFGNGTRLTVT.

About this clone itself: Additional DNA sequences in this sample encode the identical CDR3. The rearrangement joins TRBV28 to TRBJ2-7; D possibly corresponds to TRBD2 (6 bases). The germline gives CDR1 MDHEN, CDR2 SYDVKM. There are 15 residues in the CDR3. V was trimmed by 5 bases and J by 0 bases, leaving 14 bases between them. In DNA form, the CDR3 reads TGTGCCAGCAGTCCAGCGGGCGGAAGCTCCTACGAGCAGTACTTC. Amino acid sequence: CASSPAGGSSYEQYF.

The chain joins TRBV30 to TRBJ1-4, with 8 bases lining up with TRBD1. Looked up from germline, CDR1 is GTSNPN and CDR2 is SVGIG (reference sequence). V lost 8 bases to trimming and J lost 4 bases; unmatched junction nucleotides: 12. This CDR3 has 15 amino acids. The CDR3 region is CALIRGQANNEKLFF. The DNA of the CDR3 is TGTGCCCTAATCCGGGGACAGGCGAATAATGAAAAACTGTTTTTT.

This clone was recorded once. The rearrangement joins TRBV11-2 to TRBJ2-1; 10 bases fit TRBD2. The ends lost 5 bases at V and 5 bases at J; junction bases unmatched: 12. The CDR3 extends over 17 amino acids. CDR1 and CDR2 from the germline V gene are SGHAT and FQNNGV. CDR3 protein: CASSRVRGTSGNNEQFF. The CDR3 DNA follows: TGTGCCAGCAGCCGCGTAAGGGGCACTAGCGGGAACAATGAGCAGTTCTTC.

The chain joins TRBV18 to TRBJ2-4, with D perhaps matching TRBD1 or TRBD2 (5 bases each). Trimming took 8 bases from V and 8 from J, leaving 13 bases between them. Germline CDR1 reads KGHSH; CDR2 reads LQKENI. CDR3 size: 12 residues. The CDR3 region is CASEAWDHIQYF. As DNA, the CDR3 is TGTGCCAGCGAAGCGTGGGACCACATTCAGTACTTC.

This clone was seen once. V is TRBV19 and J is TRBJ2-2, with D possibly TRBD2 on 6 matching bases. The V gene's germline CDR1 is LNHDA and CDR2 SQIVND (reference sequence). This CDR3 spans 15 amino acids. The V and J ends lost 1 base and 5 bases respectively, with 11 bases between them. The CDR3 loop is CASSIVGGLTGELFF. CDR3 sequence (DNA): TGTGCCAGTAGTATAGTGGGGGGTCTTACCGGGGAGCTGTTTTTT.

The V and J genes are TRBV6-5 and TRBJ2-7, with 12 bases identical to TRBD2. The V gene's germline CDR1 is MNHEY and CDR2 SVGAGI. The CDR3 sequence is 15 residues long. V gave up 6 bases and J gave up 2 bases; unmatched junction bases: 5. CDR3 DNA sequence: TGTGCCAGCAGCCAGGGACTAGCGGGTACCTACGAGCAGTACTTC. It is translated as CASSQGLAGTYEQYF.

Worth noting for this clone: Just one base apart from a much larger clone, this may be a read error. Other nucleotide sequences in the sample specify the same CDR3. DNA of the CDR3: TGTGCCAGCAGCTCCGGACAGGGCTATGGCTACACCTTC. Amino acids: CASSSGQGYGYTF. This chain joins TRBV7-9 and TRBJ1-2, with 8 bases aligning to TRBD1. The CDR3 consists of 13 residues. Germline CDR1 SEHNR, CDR2 FQNEAQ (reference sequence). J was trimmed by 4 bases and V by 4 bases; bases with no gene match: 2. The full variable domain, in which reference TRBV7-9 and TRBJ1-2 provide the parts outside the CDR3, is DTGVSQNPRHKITKRGQNVTFRCDPISEHNRLYWYRQTLGQGPEFLTYFQNEAQLEKSRLLSDRFSAERPKGSFSTLEIQRTEQGDSAMYLCASSSGQGYGYTFGSGTRLTVV.

The V and J genes are TRBV28 and TRBJ2-1; a weak D match, TRBD2 (5 bases). This CDR3 has 17 residues. Germline V gene data show CDR1 as MDHEN and CDR2 as SYDVKM. The V end lost 7 bases, the J end lost 6 bases, and 25 bases lay between the germline ends. CDR3 nucleotides: TGTGCCAGCATTCAATCACGCGGAGGACCTGGGCTCAATGAGCAGTTCTTC. Its translation is CASIQSRGGPGLNEQFF.

The chain uses TRBV9 and TRBJ1-4; D unresolved. This CDR3 has 14 residues. Germline CDR1 reads SGDLS; CDR2 reads YYNGEE. Trimming shortened V by 0 bases and J by 5 bases, and 8 bases separated the two germline ends. Here the CDR3 DNA reads TGTGCCAGCAGCGTAGGGGTTTCGAATGAAAAACTGTTTTTT. This codes for CASSVGVSNEKLFF. Variable domain in full (rest from reference TRBV9 and TRBJ1-4): DSGVTQTPKHLITATGQRVTLRCSPRSGDLSVYWYQQSLDQGLQFLIQYYNGEERAKGNILERFSAQQFPDLHSELNLSSLELGDSALYFCASSVGVSNEKLFFGSGTQLSVL.

The CDR3 nucleotides read TGTGCCTGGAGGGGGGAAGGGGGAGCGGATGAAAAACTGTTTTTT. Its translation: CAWRGEGGADEKLFF. This chain links TRBV30 with TRBJ1-4; D may be TRBD1 (6 bases). Germline V lookup: CDR1 GTSNPN, CDR2 SVGIG (reference sequence). V was clipped by 3 bases and J by 6 bases, with 17 bases between them. The CDR3 length is 15 residues.

The rearrangement links TRBV5-1 to TRBJ2-1, with TRBD1 matching over 9 bases. The germline V gene encodes CDR1 SGHRS and CDR2 YFSETQ. The CDR3 consists of 14 residues. Trimming at V came to 4 bases and at J to 8 bases, leaving 7 bases not matched to a gene. DNA of the CDR3: TGCGCCAGCAGCCGGACAGGGGCGGGGGATGAGCAGTTCTTC. Translated, it gives CASSRTGAGDEQFF.

The rearrangement joins TRBV7-9 to TRBJ2-1; the match to TRBD2 covers 15 bases. Germline V gene lookup returns CDR1 SEHNR and CDR2 FQNEAQ (reference sequence). The CDR3 contains 16 residues. This CDR3 reads CVDRGLAGGSYNEQFF. CDR3 in DNA: TGTGTCGATCGGGGACTAGCGGGAGGAAGCTACAATGAGCAGTTCTTC.

This chain uses TRBV18 with TRBJ2-4; D call uncertain. Germline assignment: CDR1 KGHSH and CDR2 LQKENI. Trimming removed 3 bases from V and 0 bases from J, with 12 bases in between. The CDR3 consists of 16 residues. Written as DNA, the CDR3 is TGTGCCAGCTCACCCCTCGGTGGGGTAGCCAAAAACATTCAGTACTTC. It encodes CASSPLGGVAKNIQYF.

CDR3 coding DNA: TGTGCCAGCAGCTCACTACTCTGGGGAGGGGATGAGCAGTTCTTC. Translated, it gives CASSSLLWGGDEQFF. The V call is TRBV5-5, the J call TRBJ2-1; 7 nucleotides align to TRBD2. Germline V gene lookup returns CDR1 SGHKS and CDR2 YYEKEE (reference sequence). This CDR3 has 15 residues. The trim removed 3 bases at V and 8 bases at J, leaving 11 bases unmatched.

The chain links TRBV5-1 to TRBJ1-1, with a possible D match to TRBD1 (5 bases). Germline assignment: CDR1 SGHRS and CDR2 YFSETQ. Trimming took off 1 base at V and 6 bases at J, with 16 bases between the two ends. The CDR3 is 15 amino acids. CDR3 nucleotide sequence: TGCGCCAGCAGCTTGAACGCCGGCCGGGGCGCTGAAGCTTTCTTT. Protein product: CASSLNAGRGAEAFF.

The genes are TRBV2 and TRBJ2-1, with D uncertain. The germline V gene has CDR1 SNHLY and CDR2 FYNNEI. V was trimmed by 6 bases and J by 0 bases, leaving 12 bases between them. The CDR3 consists of 15 residues. For the CDR3, the DNA is TGTGCCAGCAGGGCAGGACCCCTCTCCTACAATGAGCAGTTCTTC. Its protein product is CASRAGPLSYNEQFF.

The chain recombines TRBV7-2 with TRBJ2-3; 7 bases line up with TRBD2. The ends lost 8 bases at V and 5 bases at J; junction bases unmatched: 13. The germline V gene encodes CDR1 SGHTA and CDR2 FQGNSA. The CDR3 spans 15 residues. The CDR3 region is CASGPLAVVRDTQYF. The CDR3 DNA sequence: TGTGCCAGCGGCCCTCTAGCGGTAGTTAGAGATACGCAGTATTTT.

CDR3 in amino acids: CATSSKRDSGNTIYF. CDR3 DNA sequence: TGTGCCACCAGCTCAAAAAGGGACTCTGGAAACACCATATATTTT. The chain employs TRBV15 and TRBJ1-3; D gene unclear. CDR3 length: 15 amino acids. Looked up from germline, CDR1 is LNHNV and CDR2 is YYDKDF (reference sequence). V was shortened by 5 bases and J by 0 bases, with 11 bases between the two germline ends.

This clone was seen a few times. This chain links TRBV6-5 with TRBJ1-1, with 7 bases aligning to TRBD1. The J segment lost 4 bases and the V segment lost 6 bases, leaving 8 bases of the junction unmatched. This CDR3 has 14 amino acids. CDR1 and CDR2 (germline): MNHEY, SVGAGI. Written as DNA, the CDR3 is TGTGCCAGCAGAAGAGGACAGGTTCCCACTGAAGCTTTCTTT. It encodes CASRRGQVPTEAFF.

V gene TRBV30 combines with J gene TRBJ2-1; 11 bases match TRBD2. After removal of 4 bases from V and 0 bases from J, the junction contained 14 bases not matched to a gene. The CDR3 extends over 19 amino acids. CDR1 is GTSNPN, CDR2 SVGIG, per germline (reference sequence). The CDR3 sequence: CAWTSPGLAASSSYNEQFF. Written as DNA, the CDR3 is TGTGCCTGGACCTCCCCGGGACTAGCGGCATCCAGCTCCTACAATGAGCAGTTCTTC.